The rows below give T cell receptor beta chains drawn from one sample of a study of T cells in Graves' hyperthyroidism and ophthalmopathy. MiXCR, run by TCRdb on the multiplex PCR reads, gives a single entry per CDR3 protein. The data show 560,000 or so distinct CDR3 sequences, around 42% seen once. Sequenced input: peripheral blood or thyroid tissue (not recorded which). The origin of the receptors is a woman aged 18 to 35 with Graves' hyperthyroidism. CDR3s include the opening cysteine and the closing phenylalanine or tryptophan. Fields, in order: J gene, clone size, V gene, D gene, CDR3 protein, CDR3 DNA. D genes are given only for firm matches. Part of the rows lack a size; the others show once, few, many or a class for expanded clones.

J gene: TRBJ1-1
clone size: -
V gene: TRBV7-9
D gene: -
CDR3 protein: CASSLEGGRIAEAFF
CDR3 DNA: TGTGCCAGCAGCTTAGAAGGGGGGCGAATAGCTGAAGCTTTCTTT

J gene: TRBJ1-2
clone size: many
V gene: TRBV5-1
D gene: TRBD1
CDR3 protein: CASSLATGTYGYTF
CDR3 DNA: TGCGCCAGCAGCTTGGCGACAGGGACCTATGGCTACACCTTC

J gene: TRBJ2-5
clone size: -
V gene: TRBV11-2
D gene: TRBD1
CDR3 protein: CASSLRDRGQETQYF
CDR3 DNA: TGTGCCAGCAGCTTAAGGGACAGGGGACAAGAGACCCAGTACTTC

J gene: TRBJ1-4
clone size: -
V gene: TRBV9
D gene: TRBD1
CDR3 protein: CASSVVGTASEKLFF
CDR3 DNA: TGTGCCAGCAGCGTAGTTGGGACAGCGAGTGAAAAACTGTTTTTT

J gene: TRBJ2-7
clone size: -
V gene: TRBV2
D gene: -
CDR3 protein: CASSQRGGADYGYEQYF
CDR3 DNA: TGTGCCAGCAGTCAGCGAGGGGGCGCGGACTATGGCTACGAGCAGTACTTC

J gene: TRBJ2-2
clone size: -
V gene: TRBV19
D gene: TRBD2
CDR3 protein: CASSRLATNTGELFF
CDR3 DNA: TGTGCCAGTAGTAGACTAGCTACTAACACCGGGGAGCTGTTTTTT

J gene: TRBJ1-1
clone size: few
V gene: TRBV9
D gene: TRBD1
CDR3 protein: CASSAQQGMTEAFF
CDR3 DNA: TGTGCCAGCAGCGCCCAACAGGGGATGACTGAAGCTTTCTTT

J gene: TRBJ2-3
clone size: -
V gene: TRBV24-1
D gene: TRBD2
CDR3 protein: CATSEPLAGDSDTQYF
CDR3 DNA: TGTGCCACCAGTGAGCCACTAGCGGGAGACTCAGATACGCAGTATTTT

J gene: TRBJ2-2
clone size: few
V gene: TRBV24-1
D gene: TRBD2
CDR3 protein: CATAGLATGELFF
CDR3 DNA: TGTGCCACCGCGGGACTAGCAACCGGGGAGCTGTTTTTT

J gene: TRBJ2-7
clone size: -
V gene: TRBV20-1
D gene: -
CDR3 protein: CSATPDGRSYEQYF
CDR3 DNA: TGCAGTGCTACCCCTGACGGACGCTCCTACGAGCAGTACTTC

J gene: TRBJ1-4
clone size: -
V gene: TRBV7-3
D gene: -
CDR3 protein: CASSPQRATNEKLFF
CDR3 DNA: TGTGCCAGCAGCCCCCAGAGGGCGACTAATGAAAAACTGTTTTTT

J gene: TRBJ2-7
clone size: few
V gene: TRBV19
D gene: TRBD2
CDR3 protein: CASSPWGLALYEQYF
CDR3 DNA: TGTGCCAGTAGCCCCTGGGGACTAGCCCTCTACGAGCAGTACTTC

J gene: TRBJ2-2
clone size: -
V gene: TRBV6-6
D gene: -
CDR3 protein: CASSTSRGGGELFF
CDR3 DNA: TGTGCCAGCAGCACCTCGAGGGGCGGTGGGGAGCTGTTTTTT

J gene: TRBJ1-4
clone size: few
V gene: TRBV7-9
D gene: -
CDR3 protein: CASSYSLEKLFF
CDR3 DNA: TGTGCCAGCAGCTATAGCCTAGAAAAACTGTTTTTT

J gene: TRBJ2-7
clone size: many
V gene: TRBV7-9
D gene: -
CDR3 protein: CASTVAESYEQYF
CDR3 DNA: TGTGCCAGCACCGTCGCGGAGAGCTACGAGCAGTACTTC

J gene: TRBJ1-1
clone size: many
V gene: TRBV9
D gene: -
CDR3 protein: CASSVGPMNTEAFF
CDR3 DNA: TGTGCCAGCAGCGTAGGGCCCATGAACACTGAAGCTTTCTTT

J gene: TRBJ2-2
clone size: -
V gene: TRBV10-3
D gene: TRBD2
CDR3 protein: CASSWTSGNTGELFF
CDR3 DNA: TGTGCCAGCAGTTGGACTAGCGGAAACACCGGGGAGCTGTTTTTT

J gene: TRBJ1-2
clone size: many
V gene: TRBV7-3
D gene: TRBD1
CDR3 protein: CASSPGQASLEGYTF
CDR3 DNA: TGTGCCAGCAGCCCGGGACAGGCTAGCTTGGAGGGCTACACCTTC

J gene: TRBJ1-2
clone size: -
V gene: TRBV13
D gene: TRBD1
CDR3 protein: CASSLSPTTGRGGYTF
CDR3 DNA: TGTGCCAGCAGCTTATCCCCCACGACAGGGAGAGGAGGCTACACCTTC

J gene: TRBJ1-5
clone size: -
V gene: TRBV12-3/TRBV12-4
D gene: -
CDR3 protein: CASLGWADQPQHF
CDR3 DNA: TGTGCCAGCTTAGGCTGGGCGGATCAGCCCCAGCATTTT

J gene: TRBJ2-7
clone size: -
V gene: TRBV5-1
D gene: TRBD1
CDR3 protein: CASNFISGGEQYF
CDR3 DNA: TGCGCCAGCAACTTTATTTCAGGGGGCGAGCAGTACTTC

J gene: TRBJ2-7
clone size: once
V gene: TRBV15
D gene: -
CDR3 protein: CATSSGREEQYF
CDR3 DNA: TGTGCCACCAGCAGTGGAAGGGAAGAGCAGTACTTC